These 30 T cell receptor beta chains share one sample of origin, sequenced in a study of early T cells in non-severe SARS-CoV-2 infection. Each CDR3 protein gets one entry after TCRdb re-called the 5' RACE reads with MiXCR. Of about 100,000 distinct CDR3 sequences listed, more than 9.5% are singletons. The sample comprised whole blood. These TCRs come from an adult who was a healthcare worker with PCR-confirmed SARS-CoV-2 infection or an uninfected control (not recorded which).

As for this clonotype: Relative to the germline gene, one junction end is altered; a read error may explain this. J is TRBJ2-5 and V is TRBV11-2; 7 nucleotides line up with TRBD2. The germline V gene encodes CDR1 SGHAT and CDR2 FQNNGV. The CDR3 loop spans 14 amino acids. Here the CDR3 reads CASSSSGMQHPWDF. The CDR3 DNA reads TGTGCCAGCAGCTCGAGCGGGATGCAACACCCTTGGGACTTC.

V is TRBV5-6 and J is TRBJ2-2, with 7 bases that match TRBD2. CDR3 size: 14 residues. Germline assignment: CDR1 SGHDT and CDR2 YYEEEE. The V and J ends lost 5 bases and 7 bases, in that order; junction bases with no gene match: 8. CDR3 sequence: CASRRREFIGELFF. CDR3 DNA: TGTGCCAGCAGACGGCGGGAGTTCATCGGGGAGCTGTTTTTT. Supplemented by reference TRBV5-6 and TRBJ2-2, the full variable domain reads DAGVTQSPTHLIKTRGQQVTLRCSPKSGHDTVSWYQQALGQGPQFIFQYYEEEERQRGNFPDRFSGHQFPNYSSELNVNALLLGDSALYLCASRRREFIGELFFGEGSRLTVL.

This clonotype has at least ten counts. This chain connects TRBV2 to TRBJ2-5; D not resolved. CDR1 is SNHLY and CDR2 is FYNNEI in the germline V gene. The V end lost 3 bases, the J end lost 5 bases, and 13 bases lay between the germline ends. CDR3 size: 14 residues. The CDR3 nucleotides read TGTGCCAGCAGTGACGAAGTTCTTTTGGAGACCCAGTACTTC. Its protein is CASSDEVLLETQYF.

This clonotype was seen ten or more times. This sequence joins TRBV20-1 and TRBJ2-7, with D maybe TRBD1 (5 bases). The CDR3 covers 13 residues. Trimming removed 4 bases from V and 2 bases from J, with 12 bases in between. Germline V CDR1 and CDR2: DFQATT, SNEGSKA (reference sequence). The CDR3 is CSANQDSTYEQYF. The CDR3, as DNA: TGCAGTGCTAACCAAGACAGCACCTACGAGCAGTACTTC.

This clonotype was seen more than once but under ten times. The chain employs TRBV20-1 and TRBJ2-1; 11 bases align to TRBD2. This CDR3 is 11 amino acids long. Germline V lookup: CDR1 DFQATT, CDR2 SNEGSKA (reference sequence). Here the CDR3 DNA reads TGCTTACTAGCGGGAGTTTGGGAGCAGTTCTTC. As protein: CLLAGVWEQFF.

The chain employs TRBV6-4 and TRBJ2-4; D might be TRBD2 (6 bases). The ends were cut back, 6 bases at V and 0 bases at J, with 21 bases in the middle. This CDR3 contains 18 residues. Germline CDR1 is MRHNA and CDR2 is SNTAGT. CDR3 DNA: TGTGCCAGCAGGACTAGAGAAGCAAACCCTAAAGCCAAAAACATTCAGTACTTC. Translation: CASRTREANPKAKNIQYF.

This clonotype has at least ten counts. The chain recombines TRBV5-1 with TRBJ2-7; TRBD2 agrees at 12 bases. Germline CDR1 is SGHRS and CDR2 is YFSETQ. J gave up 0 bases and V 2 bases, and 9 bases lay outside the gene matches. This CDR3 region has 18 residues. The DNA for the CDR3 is TGCGCCAGCAGCTTACGTCCCGGGACTAGCGGGTCCTCCTACGAGCAGTACTTC. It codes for CASSLRPGTSGSSYEQYF.

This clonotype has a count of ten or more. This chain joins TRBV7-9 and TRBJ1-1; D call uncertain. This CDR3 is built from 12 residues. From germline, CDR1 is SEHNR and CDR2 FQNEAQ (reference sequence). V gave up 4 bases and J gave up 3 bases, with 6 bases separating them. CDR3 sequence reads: CASSSSHTEAFF. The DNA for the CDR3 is TGTGCCAGCAGCTCAAGCCACACTGAAGCTTTCTTT.

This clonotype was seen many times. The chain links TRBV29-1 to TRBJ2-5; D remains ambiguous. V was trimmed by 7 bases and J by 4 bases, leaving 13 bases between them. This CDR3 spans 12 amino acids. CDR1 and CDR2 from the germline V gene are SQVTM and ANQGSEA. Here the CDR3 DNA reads TGCAGCGGATCCCCAAACCCAGAGACCCAGTACTTC. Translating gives CSGSPNPETQYF.

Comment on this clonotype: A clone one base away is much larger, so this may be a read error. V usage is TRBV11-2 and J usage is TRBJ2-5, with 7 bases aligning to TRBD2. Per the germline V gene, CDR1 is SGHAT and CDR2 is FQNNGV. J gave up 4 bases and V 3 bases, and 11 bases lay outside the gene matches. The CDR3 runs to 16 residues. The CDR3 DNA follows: TGTGCCAGCAGCTTGGGATGGGGGACTAATCGAGAGACCCAGTACTTC. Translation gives CASSLGWGTNRETQYF.

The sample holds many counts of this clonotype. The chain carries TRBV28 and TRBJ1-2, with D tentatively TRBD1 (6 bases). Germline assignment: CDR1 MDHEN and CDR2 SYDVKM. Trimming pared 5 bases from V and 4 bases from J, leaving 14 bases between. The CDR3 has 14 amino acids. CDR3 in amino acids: CASSLSGQIYGYTF. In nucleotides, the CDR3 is TGTGCCAGCAGTCTCTCGGGACAAATCTATGGCTACACCTTC.

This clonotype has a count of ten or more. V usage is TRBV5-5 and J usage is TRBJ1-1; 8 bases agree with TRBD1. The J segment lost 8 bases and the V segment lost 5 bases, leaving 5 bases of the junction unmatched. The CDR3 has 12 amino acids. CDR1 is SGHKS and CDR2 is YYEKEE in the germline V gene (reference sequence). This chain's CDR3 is CASRLGTGEAFF. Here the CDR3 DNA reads TGTGCCAGCAGGCTGGGGACAGGCGAAGCTTTCTTT.

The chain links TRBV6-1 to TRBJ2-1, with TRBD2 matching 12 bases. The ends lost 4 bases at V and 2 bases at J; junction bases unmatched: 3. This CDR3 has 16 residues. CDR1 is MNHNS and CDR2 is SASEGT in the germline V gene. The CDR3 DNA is TGTGCCAGCAGTGTCCTAGCGGGAGGGCCCTACAATGAGCAGTTCTTC. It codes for CASSVLAGGPYNEQFF.

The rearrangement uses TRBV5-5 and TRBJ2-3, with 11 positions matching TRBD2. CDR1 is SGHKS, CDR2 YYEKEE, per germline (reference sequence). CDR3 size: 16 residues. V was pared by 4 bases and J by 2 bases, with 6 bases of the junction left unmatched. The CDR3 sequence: CASSAGLAASTDTQYF. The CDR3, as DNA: TGTGCCAGCAGCGCGGGACTAGCGGCCTCCACAGATACGCAGTATTTT.

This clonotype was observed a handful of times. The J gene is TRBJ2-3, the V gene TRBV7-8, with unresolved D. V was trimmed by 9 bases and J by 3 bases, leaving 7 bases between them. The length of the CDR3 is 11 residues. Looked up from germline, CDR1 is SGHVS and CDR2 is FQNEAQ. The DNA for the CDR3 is TGTGCCAGTGAAGGTACAGATACGCAGTATTTT. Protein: CASEGTDTQYF.

The CDR3: CSATTRTDDQPQHF. The CDR3 DNA reads as TGCAGTGCCACCACGCGGACGGACGATCAGCCCCAGCATTTT. This rearrangement joins TRBV20-1 to TRBJ1-5; D is uncertain. The CDR3 extends over 14 amino acids. The V gene's germline CDR1 is DFQATT and CDR2 SNEGSKA (reference sequence). Trimming took off 6 bases at V and 5 bases at J, with 17 bases between the two ends.

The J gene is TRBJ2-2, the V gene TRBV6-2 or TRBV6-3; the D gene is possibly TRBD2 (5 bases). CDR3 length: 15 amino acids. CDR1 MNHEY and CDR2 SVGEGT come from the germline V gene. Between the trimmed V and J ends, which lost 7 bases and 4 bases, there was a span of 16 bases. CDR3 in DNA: TGTGCCAGCACCTCACGGGGATCTGGCACCGGGGAGCTGTTTTTT. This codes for CASTSRGSGTGELFF.

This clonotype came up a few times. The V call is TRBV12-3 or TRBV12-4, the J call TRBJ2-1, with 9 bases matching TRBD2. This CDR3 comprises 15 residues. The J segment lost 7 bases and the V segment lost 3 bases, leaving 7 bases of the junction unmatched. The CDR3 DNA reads TGTGCCAGCAGTTTCTCTGCGGGAGGGCCGAATGAGCAGTTCTTC. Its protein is CASSFSAGGPNEQFF.

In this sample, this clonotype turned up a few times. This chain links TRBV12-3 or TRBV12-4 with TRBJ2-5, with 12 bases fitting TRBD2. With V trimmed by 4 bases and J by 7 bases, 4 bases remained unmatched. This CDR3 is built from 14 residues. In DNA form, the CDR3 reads TGTGCCAGCAGTTCGACTAGCGGGAGTAGGACCCAGTACTTC. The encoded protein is CASSSTSGSRTQYF.

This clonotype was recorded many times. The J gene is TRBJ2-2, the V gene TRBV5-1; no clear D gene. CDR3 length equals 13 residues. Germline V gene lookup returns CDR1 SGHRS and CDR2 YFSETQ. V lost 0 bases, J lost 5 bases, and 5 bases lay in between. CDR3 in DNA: TGCGCCAGCAGCTTGGGAAGAACCGGGGAGCTGTTTTTT. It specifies CASSLGRTGELFF. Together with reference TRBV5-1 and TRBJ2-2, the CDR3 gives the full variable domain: KAGVTQTPRYLIKTRGQQVTLSCSPISGHRSVSWYQQTPGQGLQFLFEYFSETQRNKGNFPGRFSGRQFSNSRSEMNVSTLELGDSALYLCASSLGRTGELFFGEGSRLTVL.

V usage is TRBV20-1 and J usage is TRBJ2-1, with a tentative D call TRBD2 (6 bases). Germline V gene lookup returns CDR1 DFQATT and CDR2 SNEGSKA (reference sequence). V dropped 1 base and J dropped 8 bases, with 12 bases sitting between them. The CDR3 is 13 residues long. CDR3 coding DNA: TGCAGTGCTAGAGCTGGAGGGGAGTATGAGCAGTTCTTC. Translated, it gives CSARAGGEYEQFF.

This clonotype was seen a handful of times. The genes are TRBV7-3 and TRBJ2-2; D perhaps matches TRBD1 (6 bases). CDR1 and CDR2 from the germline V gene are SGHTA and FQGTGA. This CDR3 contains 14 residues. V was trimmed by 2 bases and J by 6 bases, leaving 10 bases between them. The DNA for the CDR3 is TGTGCCAGCAGCTTATCAGGGGCGGCCGGGGAGCTGTTTTTT. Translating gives CASSLSGAAGELFF.

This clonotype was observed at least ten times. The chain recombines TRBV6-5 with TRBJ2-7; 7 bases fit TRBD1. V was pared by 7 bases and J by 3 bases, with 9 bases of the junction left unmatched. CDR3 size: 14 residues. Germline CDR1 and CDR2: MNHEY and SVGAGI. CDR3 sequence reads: CASIPRQGYYEQYF. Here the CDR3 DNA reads TGTGCCAGCATACCCAGACAGGGTTACTACGAGCAGTACTTC.

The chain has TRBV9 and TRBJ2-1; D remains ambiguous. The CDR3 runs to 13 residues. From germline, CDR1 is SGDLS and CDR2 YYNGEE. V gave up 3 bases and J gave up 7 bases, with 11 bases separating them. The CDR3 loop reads CASSGSGKNEQFF. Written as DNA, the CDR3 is TGTGCCAGCAGCGGGAGTGGAAAGAATGAGCAGTTCTTC.

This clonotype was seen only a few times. The CDR3 sequence is CASRARPGTNEKLFF. Written as DNA, the CDR3 is TGTGCCAGCAGGGCAAGGCCGGGAACTAATGAAAAACTGTTTTTT. This rearrangement joins TRBV7-2 to TRBJ1-4, with D unresolved. V lost 6 bases and J 1 base, leaving 12 bases between the germline ends. Germline V gives CDR1 SGHTA, CDR2 FQGNSA. There are 15 residues in the CDR3.

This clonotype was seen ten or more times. Here the CDR3 reads CASTSQGARSKNIQYF. For the CDR3, the DNA is TGTGCCAGCACCAGCCAGGGGGCTCGTTCCAAAAACATTCAGTACTTC. V gene TRBV12-3 or TRBV12-4 combines with J gene TRBJ2-4; 8 nucleotides match TRBD1. V dropped 7 bases and J dropped 2; count of bases not matched to a gene: 10. The CDR3 consists of 16 residues.

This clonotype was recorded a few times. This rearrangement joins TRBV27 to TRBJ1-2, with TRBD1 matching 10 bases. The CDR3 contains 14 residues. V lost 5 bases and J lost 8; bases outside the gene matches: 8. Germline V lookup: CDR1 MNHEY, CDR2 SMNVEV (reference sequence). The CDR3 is CASSRGDRGGGYTF. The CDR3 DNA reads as TGTGCCAGCAGTCGCGGGGACAGGGGCGGCGGCTACACCTTC.

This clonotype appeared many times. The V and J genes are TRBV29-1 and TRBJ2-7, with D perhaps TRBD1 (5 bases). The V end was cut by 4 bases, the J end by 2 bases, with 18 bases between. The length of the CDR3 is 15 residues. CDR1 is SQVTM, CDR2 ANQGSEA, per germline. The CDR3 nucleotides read TGCAGCGTTGGCTACCAGGGCAGGCCTACCTACGAGCAGTACTTC. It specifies CSVGYQGRPTYEQYF.

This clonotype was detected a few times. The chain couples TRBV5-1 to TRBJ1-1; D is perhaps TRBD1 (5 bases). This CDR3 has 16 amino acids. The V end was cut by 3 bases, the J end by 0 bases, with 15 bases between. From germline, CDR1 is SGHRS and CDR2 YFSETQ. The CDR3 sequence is CASSWGMGEMNTEAFF. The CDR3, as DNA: TGCGCCAGCAGCTGGGGGATGGGGGAAATGAACACTGAAGCTTTCTTT.

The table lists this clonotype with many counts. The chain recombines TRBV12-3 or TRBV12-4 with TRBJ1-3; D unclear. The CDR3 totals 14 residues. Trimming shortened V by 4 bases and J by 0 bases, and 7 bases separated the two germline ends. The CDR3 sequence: CASSSRISGNTIYF. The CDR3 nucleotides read TGTGCCAGCAGTTCCCGAATCTCTGGAAACACCATATATTTT.